The 24 T cell receptor beta chains reported below all come from one sample, sequenced in a study of radiation and T cells in renal cell carcinoma. The assay was immunoSEQ multiplex PCR, and TCRdb's table has in-frame clones only and misses some. The repertoire holds about 150,000 clones, about 85% seen once, with about 4.3% in the top ten. Regarding time point: baseline pretreatment blood. As to treatment: 15 Gy SBRT to primary tumor, nephrectomy 4 weeks later. The sequenced sample was blood, obtained from a patient whose treatment included radiotherapy and nephrectomy. Source of these receptors: an older woman with renal cell carcinoma.

The chain combines TRBV5-6 with TRBJ2-3; the D call may be TRBD1 or TRBD2 (5 bases each). The CDR3 consists of 17 residues. V was trimmed by 5 bases and J by 4 bases, leaving 23 bases between them. The germline CDR1 and CDR2 sequences are SGHDT and YYEEEE. CDR3 sequence (DNA): TGTGCCAGCAGAGAGCGTGGGGGATTGGGTAGGGCAGATACGCAGTATTTT. It codes for CASRERGGLGRADTQYF.

The chain joins TRBV5-1 to TRBJ1-4, with D hard to call. Trimming took 0 bases from V and 8 from J, leaving 11 bases between them. The CDR3 is 14 residues long. Germline V gives CDR1 SGHRS, CDR2 YFSETQ. CDR3 in amino acids: CASSLEIPGEKLFF. The CDR3 DNA reads as TGCGCCAGCAGCTTGGAAATCCCGGGGGAAAAACTGTTTTTT. The whole variable domain, remainder taken from reference TRBV5-1 and TRBJ1-4, is KAGVTQTPRYLIKTRGQQVTLSCSPISGHRSVSWYQQTPGQGLQFLFEYFSETQRNKGNFPGRFSGRQFSNSRSEMNVSTLELGDSALYLCASSLEIPGEKLFFGSGTQLSVL.

J is TRBJ1-5 and V is TRBV10-3; 7 positions match TRBD1. The V gene end was trimmed by 6 bases and the J gene end by 4 bases; junction bases not matched to a gene: 9. There are 15 residues in the CDR3. Per germline, CDR1 ENHRY and CDR2 SYGVKD. CDR3 loop: CAISRGGQANQPQHF. CDR3 in DNA: TGTGCCATCAGCCGCGGAGGACAGGCAAATCAGCCCCAGCATTTT.

V gene TRBV2 combines with J gene TRBJ1-5, with 7 bases that match TRBD1. J lost 4 bases, V lost 8 bases, and 5 bases had no gene match. The CDR3 is made up of 13 amino acids. Germline values: CDR1 SNHLY, CDR2 FYNNEI. The CDR3 loop reads CASGSTGNQPQHF. The CDR3 DNA sequence: TGTGCCAGCGGGTCGACAGGGAATCAGCCCCAGCATTTT.

This clone occurred a few times. The CDR3 region is CASSLRRGGEKLFF. The CDR3 bases are TGTGCCAGCAGTCTCCGAAGGGGAGGGGAAAAACTGTTTTTT. The chain combines TRBV28 with TRBJ1-4; D perhaps matches TRBD1 (5 bases). Per germline, CDR1 MDHEN and CDR2 SYDVKM. Trimming stripped 5 bases from V and 8 bases from J, with 15 bases between. There are 14 residues in the CDR3.

The chain has TRBV21-1 and TRBJ1-2. TRBV21-1 is annotated as a pseudogene. The CDR3 runs 12 residues. The CDR3, as DNA: TGTGCCAGCAGCCGAACCAACTATGGCTACACCTTC. The encoded protein is CASSRTNYGYTF.

This chain connects TRBV7-9 to TRBJ2-5, with D possibly being TRBD2 (6 bases). CDR1 is SEHNR and CDR2 is FQNEAQ in the germline V gene (reference sequence). The CDR3 covers 15 residues. Trimming removed 2 bases from V and 1 base from J, with 11 bases in between. The CDR3 region has the DNA TGTGCCAGCAGCTTAACTAGCCGGGCCCAAGAGACCCAGTACTTC. Encoded protein: CASSLTSRAQETQYF. The full variable domain, rest sourced from reference TRBV7-9 and TRBJ2-5, is DTGVSQNPRHKITKRGQNVTFRCDPISEHNRLYWYRQTLGQGPEFLTYFQNEAQLEKSRLLSDRFSAERPKGSFSTLEIQRTEQGDSAMYLCASSLTSRAQETQYFGPGTRLLVL.

This chain links TRBV28 with TRBJ2-7, with no clear D. There are 10 residues in the CDR3. The germline V and J ends were trimmed by 4 bases and 6 bases, with 4 bases remaining between them. The V gene's germline CDR1 is MDHEN and CDR2 SYDVKM. The CDR3 sequence: CASSWPEQYF. As DNA, the CDR3 is TGTGCCAGCAGTTGGCCCGAGCAGTACTTC.

The J gene is TRBJ1-5, the V gene TRBV19; the D gene is possibly TRBD1 (6 bases). V was clipped by 7 bases and J by 6 bases, with 19 bases between them. Germline CDR1 reads LNHDA; CDR2 reads SQIVND (reference sequence). The CDR3 runs to 15 residues. CDR3 DNA: TGTGCCAGTAACGTCAGAGGGGGGTCAGGTCAGCCCCAGCATTTT. Protein: CASNVRGGSGQPQHF.

The CDR3 here is CASSPSIGVVGKNIQYF. CDR3 in DNA: TGTGCCAGCTCACCGAGCATAGGCGTAGTAGGCAAAAACATTCAGTACTTC. The gene calls are TRBV18 and TRBJ2-4; D ambiguous. This CDR3 has 17 residues. V was shortened by 3 bases and J by 3 bases, with 18 bases between the two germline ends. Germline CDR1 and CDR2: KGHSH and LQKENI.

This rearrangement joins TRBV27 to TRBJ2-1, with 9 bases identical to TRBD2. This CDR3 region has 16 residues. Losses at the gene ends were 6 bases for V and 5 bases for J; bases not matched to a gene: 11. Germline CDR1 and CDR2: MNHEY and SMNVEV (reference sequence). In nucleotides, the CDR3 is TGTGCCAGCAGCCGCCGTGCTGCGGGGGGGGACAATGAGCAGTTCTTC. Translation: CASSRRAAGGDNEQFF.

This clone was recorded once. This chain joins TRBV6-5 and TRBJ1-2; TRBD1 aligns across 7 bases. The V gene end was trimmed by 5 bases and the J gene end by 5 bases; junction bases not matched to a gene: 8. The CDR3 totals 14 residues. Germline V gene data show CDR1 as MNHEY and CDR2 as SVGAGI. CDR3 sequence: CASSRGQVNYGYTF. The CDR3, as DNA: TGTGCCAGCAGTCGCGGACAGGTTAATTATGGCTACACCTTC.

The chain carries TRBV7-9 and TRBJ1-1, with 8 nucleotides matching TRBD1. With V trimmed by 11 bases and J by 0 bases, 5 bases remained unmatched. This CDR3 region has 13 residues. Germline lookup yields CDR1 SEHNR and CDR2 FQNEAQ (reference sequence). This CDR3 reads CAARQGLNTEAFF. Written as DNA, the CDR3 is TGTGCCGCCCGACAGGGGTTGAACACTGAAGCTTTCTTT.

CDR3 coding DNA: TGTGCCAGCGAGCCGTGGGACAGGGGTAATCAGCCCCAGCATTTT. Its translation: CASEPWDRGNQPQHF. V and J are TRBV6-1 and TRBJ1-5, with TRBD1 matching 10 bases. V gave up 8 bases and J gave up 4 bases; unmatched junction bases: 8. CDR3 size: 15 residues. The germline CDR1 and CDR2 sequences are MNHNS and SASEGT.

The genes are TRBV25-1 and TRBJ1-2; 9 bases fit TRBD1. CDR3 length: 13 amino acids. Losses at the gene ends were 10 bases for V and 2 bases for J; bases not matched to a gene: 5. Per the germline V gene, CDR1 is MGHDK and CDR2 is SYGVNS. In DNA form, the CDR3 reads TGTGCCACCGCGACAGGGGGGAACTATGGCTACACCTTC. It encodes CATATGGNYGYTF.

The rearrangement joins TRBV4-3 to TRBJ1-2; 8 positions agree with TRBD1. The CDR3 has 17 residues. Looked up from germline, CDR1 is LGHNA and CDR2 is YSLEER. The V gene end was trimmed by 2 bases and the J gene end by 8 bases; junction bases not matched to a gene: 16. Written as DNA, the CDR3 is TGCGCCAGCAGCCAACCTGGACAGGGAACCCTAATTGGGGGCTACACCTTC. Residues: CASSQPGQGTLIGGYTF.

This chain joins TRBV10-3 and TRBJ2-7; D is uncertain. CDR3 size: 15 residues. From germline, CDR1 is ENHRY and CDR2 SYGVKD. The V end was cut by 0 bases, the J end by 2 bases, with 11 bases between. The CDR3 DNA is TGTGCCATCAGTGAGTCGTTTGGTAGCACCTACGAGCAGTACTTC. It codes for CAISESFGSTYEQYF.

The chain carries TRBV7-8 and TRBJ2-7; D not certain. Germline CDR1 is SGHVS and CDR2 is FQNEAQ. V was cut by 0 bases and J by 2 bases, with 8 bases left in between. The CDR3 spans 14 residues. The DNA of the CDR3 is TGTGCCAGCAGCTTAGCGCATAGGGCCTACGAGCAGTACTTC. Its protein is CASSLAHRAYEQYF.

This chain links TRBV2 with TRBJ2-7; no reliable D call. Per germline, CDR1 SNHLY and CDR2 FYNNEI. This CDR3 has 11 residues. Trimming pared 4 bases from V and 3 bases from J, leaving 4 bases between. CDR3 sequence reads: CASSGVYEQYF. DNA of the CDR3: TGTGCCAGCAGTGGGGTCTACGAGCAGTACTTC.

The chain has TRBV11-2 and TRBJ1-4; TRBD1 is a possible D gene (5 bases). The germline V and J ends were trimmed by 5 bases and 8 bases, with 12 bases remaining between them. This CDR3 region has 13 residues. Germline V lookup: CDR1 SGHAT, CDR2 FQNNGV. The CDR3 here is CASSQGLREKLFF. In DNA form, the CDR3 reads TGTGCCAGCAGCCAGGGACTACGCGAAAAACTGTTTTTT. The full variable domain, rest sourced from reference TRBV11-2 and TRBJ1-4, is EAGVAQSPRYKIIEKRQSVAFWCNPISGHATLYWYQQILGQGPKLLIQFQNNGVVDDSQLPKDRFSAERLKGVDSTLKIQPAKLEDSAVYLCASSQGLREKLFFGSGTQLSVL.

This clone was seen once. This chain connects TRBV29-1 to TRBJ2-5; 12 bases are a match to TRBD1. The germline CDR1 and CDR2 sequences are SQVTM and ANQGSEA. The CDR3 is made up of 16 amino acids. V lost 4 bases, J lost 4 bases, and 10 bases stayed unmatched. The DNA of the CDR3 is TGCAGCGTTGTCACACCGGGACAGGGGGCGCGAGAGACCCAGTACTTC. The encoded protein is CSVVTPGQGARETQYF.

CDR3 nucleotides: TGCGCCAGCAGACAAAGTGGGGGTACCGGGGAGCTGTTTTTT. Translation: CASRQSGGTGELFF. This chain connects TRBV5-1 to TRBJ2-2; possibly TRBD1 or TRBD2 for D (5 bases each). CDR3 size: 14 residues. The germline CDR1 and CDR2 sequences are SGHRS and YFSETQ. V was clipped by 5 bases and J by 5 bases, with 13 bases between them. The variable domain in full, completed from reference TRBV5-1 and TRBJ2-2, reads KAGVTQTPRYLIKTRGQQVTLSCSPISGHRSVSWYQQTPGQGLQFLFEYFSETQRNKGNFPGRFSGRQFSNSRSEMNVSTLELGDSALYLCASRQSGGTGELFFGEGSRLTVL.

The table lists this clone with a count of one. V usage is TRBV5-1 and J usage is TRBJ2-5; D may be TRBD1 or TRBD2 (5 bases each). In germline, CDR1 is SGHRS, CDR2 YFSETQ. Trimming pared 1 base from V and 3 bases from J, leaving 10 bases between. The CDR3 length is 14 residues. The chain's CDR3 is CASSLWDREETQYF. The CDR3 region has the DNA TGCGCCAGCAGCTTGTGGGACCGCGAAGAGACCCAGTACTTC.

The V gene is TRBV9, the J gene TRBJ2-5; 9 bases agree with TRBD2. From germline, CDR1 is SGDLS and CDR2 YYNGEE. The V gene end was trimmed by 0 bases and the J gene end by 2 bases; junction bases not matched to a gene: 5. This CDR3 spans 16 amino acids. Here the CDR3 reads CASSVGVAGVQETQYF. The CDR3 DNA follows: TGTGCCAGCAGCGTAGGGGTAGCGGGGGTGCAAGAGACCCAGTACTTC.